This T cell receptor beta chain was found in a study of blood T cell repertoires in COVID-19. Assay: immunoSEQ multiplex PCR; the TCRdb copy retains only in-frame clones and omits some. The data hold about 150,000 clones, with roughly 84% observed a single time. The germline V gene has CDR1 KGHDR and CDR2 SFDVKD. The CDR3 totals 13 residues. Trimming removed 4 bases from V and 7 bases from J; junction bases left unmatched: 4. This sequence joins TRBV24-1 and TRBJ1-2; 8 nucleotides align to TRBD1. Sequencing was performed on peripheral blood. The clonotype comes from a man aged 60 to 75 with COVID-19, enrolled during active disease. CDR3 region: CATSEMTGAGYTF. The CDR3 DNA is TGTGCCACCAGTGAGATGACAGGGGCTGGCTACACCTTC.